This T cell receptor (beta chain) is drawn from a study of post-analysis software for immune sequencing data. Study findings and constraints: Comparison of patients with controls showed four or five TRBV segments more frequent in patients, TRBV5-6, TRBV5-1 and TRBV20-1 among them.

The table lists this clonotype with a few counts. Its antigen is undetermined. The CDR3 length is 15 residues. The germline gives CDR1 DFQATT, CDR2 SNEGSKA (reference sequence). Trimming cost V 0 bases and J 4 bases; bases outside gene matches: 7. TCR beta libraries were prepared from cDNA with unique molecular identifiers. T cells, roughly 0.9 to 11 million of them, yielded approximately 530,000 cDNA molecules. A single record per CDR3 protein comes from TCRdb applying MiXCR to the PCR reads. The profile shows approximately 460,000 distinct CDR3 sequences, around 40% of them singletons. This chain links TRBV20-1 with TRBJ1-1, with 8 bases matching TRBD1. Sequencing was performed on blood. The source of this sequence is a girl aged 5 to 17 with multiple sclerosis. In DNA form, the CDR3 reads TGCAGTGCTAGAGAACAGACAGGGGATGGCACTGAAGCTTTCTTT. This encodes CSAREQTGDGTEAFF.